The next 15 T cell receptor beta chains were all read from a single sample in a study of CD8+ T cells in alopecia areata. Investigators isolated RNA and reverse transcribed it into cDNA to act as the sequencing template. Only in-frame clones appear in the TCRdb table, and some are missing; sequencing was by immunoSEQ multiplex PCR. The sample has 150,000 to 200,000 clones; approximately 56% are singletons. The sample consisted of CD4+ T cells sorted from blood, taken at week 0. The receptor source for this set is a human donor with alopecia areata.

This clone was observed a few times. The V gene is TRBV27, the J gene TRBJ1-1; 9 bases line up with TRBD1. V dropped 0 bases and J dropped 3; count of bases not matched to a gene: 2. The CDR3 extends over 15 amino acids. CDR1 MNHEY and CDR2 SMNVEV come from the germline V gene (reference sequence). The CDR3 DNA sequence: TGTGCCAGCAGTTTATCCCGGGACAGGGACACTGAAGCTTTCTTT. Translated: CASSLSRDRDTEAFF.

The chain couples TRBV30 to TRBJ1-5, with 8 bases matching TRBD1. Germline V lookup: CDR1 GTSNPN, CDR2 SVGIG (reference sequence). The CDR3 contains 15 residues. The J segment lost 0 bases and the V segment lost 4 bases, leaving 5 bases of the junction unmatched. The CDR3 sequence: CAWKDRGLSNQPQHF. The CDR3 nucleotides read TGTGCCTGGAAAGACAGGGGTCTTAGCAATCAGCCCCAGCATTTT.

The J gene is TRBJ2-2, the V gene TRBV29-1, with 7 bases aligning to TRBD2. Trimming took 4 bases from V and 4 from J; bases not matched to a gene: 6. The CDR3 has 14 amino acids. Germline V gives CDR1 SQVTM, CDR2 ANQGSEA. CDR3 DNA sequence: TGCAGCGTTGCCATCTGGACTAGCACCGGGGAGCTGTTTTTT. The encoded protein is CSVAIWTSTGELFF.

The gene calls are TRBV21-1 and TRBJ2-5; TRBD1, the table's D call, lacks a check against the DNA. TRBV21-1 is classified as a pseudogene. CDR3 length equals 13 residues. In DNA form, the CDR3 reads TGTGCCAGCAGCAAAGGGACACGAGAGACCCAGTACTTC. Its protein is CASSKGTRETQYF.

CDR3 sequence: CASSPLGDSNQPQHF. CDR3 DNA: TGTGCCAGCTCACCACTGGGAGATAGCAATCAGCCCCAGCATTTT. The chain recombines TRBV18 with TRBJ1-5; D is uncertain. This CDR3 is 15 amino acids long. Germline lookup yields CDR1 KGHSH and CDR2 LQKENI. V lost 1 base, J lost 0 bases, and 7 bases lay in between.

The chain recombines TRBV7-8 with TRBJ1-1; TRBD1 might be the D (5 bases). V was shortened by 5 bases and J by 3 bases, with 10 bases between the two germline ends. The CDR3 contains 13 residues. Germline V gives CDR1 SGHVS, CDR2 FQNEAQ. This CDR3 reads CASSRGWDTEAFF. The DNA of the CDR3 is TGTGCCAGCAGCAGGGGATGGGACACTGAAGCTTTCTTT. Full variable domain (missing parts from reference TRBV7-8 and TRBJ1-1): GAGVSQSPRYKVAKRGQDVALRCDPISGHVSLFWYQQALGQGPEFLTYFQNEAQLDKSGLPSDRFFAERPEGSVSTLKIQRTQQEDSAVYLCASSRGWDTEAFFGQGTRLTVV.

The J gene is TRBJ2-3, the V gene TRBV6-5; 8 bases are a match to TRBD1. This CDR3 comprises 15 residues. CDR1 and CDR2 (germline): MNHEY, SVGAGI. Trimming removed 2 bases from V and 2 bases from J; junction bases left unmatched: 3. The CDR3 bases are TGTGCCAGCAGTTACCGGGACAGGTTCACAGATACGCAGTATTTT. It yields the protein CASSYRDRFTDTQYF.

The chain couples TRBV5-1 to TRBJ1-2; D not resolved. This CDR3 has 14 amino acids. CDR1 SGHRS and CDR2 YFSETQ come from the germline V gene. V was clipped by 0 bases and J by 4 bases, with 10 bases between them. CDR3 DNA: TGCGCCAGCAGCTTGGTAGCGACGGGCTATGGCTACACCTTC. The encoded protein is CASSLVATGYGYTF.

The chain is built from TRBV27 and TRBJ2-4; possibly TRBD1 or TRBD2 for D (6 bases each). From germline, CDR1 is MNHEY and CDR2 SMNVEV (reference sequence). V dropped 5 bases and J dropped 4 bases, with 18 bases sitting between them. The CDR3 is 16 residues long. The CDR3 loop is CASSRSGQGRKNIQYF. In DNA form, the CDR3 reads TGTGCCAGCAGTCGTAGCGGCCAGGGGCGAAAAAACATTCAGTACTTC.

The CDR3 reads CASPGKGMNTEAFF. The CDR3 DNA follows: TGTGCCAGCCCCGGGAAGGGTATGAACACTGAAGCTTTCTTT. The chain combines TRBV2 with TRBJ1-1; D uncertain. V lost 8 bases to trimming and J lost 0 bases, with 13 bases between them. From germline, CDR1 is SNHLY and CDR2 FYNNEI. The CDR3 has 14 residues.

This clone was found a few times. The chain has TRBV7-9 and TRBJ2-5; TRBD1 aligns across 12 bases. The ends lost 5 bases at V and 5 bases at J; junction bases unmatched: 12. From germline, CDR1 is SEHNR and CDR2 FQNEAQ (reference sequence). The CDR3 runs to 17 residues. The CDR3 here is CASSDLAGTGGAETQYF. CDR3 sequence (DNA): TGTGCCAGCAGCGACCTGGCCGGGACAGGGGGCGCTGAGACCCAGTACTTC.

The chain links TRBV29-1 to TRBJ1-1; D is possibly TRBD1 (5 bases). This CDR3 has 14 amino acids. V lost 3 bases and J 3 bases, leaving 14 bases between the germline ends. From germline, CDR1 is SQVTM and CDR2 ANQGSEA. The CDR3 nucleotides read TGCAGCGTTGACGTAGTCCGAGGGGACACTGAAGCTTTCTTT. Translated, it gives CSVDVVRGDTEAFF.

There are a few counts of this clone. This chain connects TRBV19 to TRBJ2-7, with 8 bases identical to TRBD2. J lost 2 bases, V lost 5 bases, and 5 bases had no gene match. CDR3 size: 14 residues. The V gene's germline CDR1 is LNHDA and CDR2 SQIVND (reference sequence). Here the CDR3 reads CASSLTSGTYEQYF. CDR3 nucleotide sequence: TGTGCCAGTAGTCTAACTAGCGGTACCTACGAGCAGTACTTC.

The DNA of the CDR3 is TGTGCCAGCAGCTTAGTCGGAGCTTTCTTT. Its translation: CASSLVGAFF. The chain recombines TRBV7-9 with TRBJ1-1; D ambiguous. Germline lookup yields CDR1 SEHNR and CDR2 FQNEAQ (reference sequence). This CDR3 is 10 amino acids long. Trimming left V 1 base short and J 10 bases short, with 4 bases between.

The chain employs TRBV7-2 and TRBJ2-5; D gene uncertain. The V gene's germline CDR1 is SGHTA and CDR2 FQGNSA. V lost 2 bases and J lost 4, with 8 bases in between. The CDR3 runs 13 residues. The CDR3 sequence: CASSLWPSETQYF. In nucleotides, the CDR3 is TGTGCCAGCAGCTTATGGCCGTCAGAGACCCAGTACTTC.